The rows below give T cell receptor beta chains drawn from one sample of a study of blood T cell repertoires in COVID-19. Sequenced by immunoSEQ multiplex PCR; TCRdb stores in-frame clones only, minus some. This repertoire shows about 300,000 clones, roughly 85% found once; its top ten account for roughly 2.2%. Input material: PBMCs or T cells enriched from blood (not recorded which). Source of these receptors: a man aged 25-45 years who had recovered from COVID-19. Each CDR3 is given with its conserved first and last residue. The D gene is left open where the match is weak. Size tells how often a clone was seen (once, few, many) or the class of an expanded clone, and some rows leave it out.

cdr3_aa: CASSLNDGQPLFF
cdr3_nt: TGTGCCAGCAGTCTGAATGATGGACAGCCGCTGTTTTTT
d_call: -
v_call: TRBV12-3/TRBV12-4
j_call: TRBJ1-4
clone_size: -

cdr3_aa: CASSRSGGGADTQYF
cdr3_nt: TGTGCCAGCAGCCGATCAGGCGGGGGGGCAGATACGCAGTATTTT
d_call: TRBD2
v_call: TRBV11-2
j_call: TRBJ2-3
clone_size: -

cdr3_aa: CASSLHVRFALSRGNQPQHF
cdr3_nt: TGTGCCAGCAGCTTACACGTACGGTTTGCGTTAAGTCGGGGCAATCAGCCCCAGCATTTT
d_call: -
v_call: TRBV7-3
j_call: TRBJ1-5
clone_size: -

cdr3_aa: CAISLQGLAGPNTGELFF
cdr3_nt: TGTGCCATCAGCCTTCAAGGACTAGCGGGACCAAACACCGGGGAGCTGTTTTTT
d_call: TRBD2
v_call: TRBV10-3
j_call: TRBJ2-2
clone_size: -

cdr3_aa: CASSPTGYTGELFF
cdr3_nt: TGTGCCAGCAGCCCCACAGGGTACACCGGGGAGCTGTTTTTT
d_call: -
v_call: TRBV11-3
j_call: TRBJ2-2
clone_size: -

cdr3_aa: CASSLGGSRNSPLHF
cdr3_nt: TGTGCCAGCAGTTTAGGGGGCTCGAGGAATTCACCCCTCCACTTT
d_call: -
v_call: TRBV27
j_call: TRBJ1-6
clone_size: many

cdr3_aa: CASSDWDRGSGYTF
cdr3_nt: TGTGCCAGCAGTGATTGGGACAGGGGATCCGGCTACACCTTC
d_call: TRBD1
v_call: TRBV25-1
j_call: TRBJ1-2
clone_size: -

cdr3_aa: CASSARDRGRETQYF
cdr3_nt: TGTGCCAGCAGCGCGAGGGACAGGGGGCGGGAGACCCAGTACTTC
d_call: TRBD1
v_call: TRBV5-6
j_call: TRBJ2-5
clone_size: -

cdr3_aa: CASSIQATDTQYF
cdr3_nt: TGTGCCAGTAGTATACAGGCCACAGATACGCAGTATTTT
d_call: -
v_call: TRBV19
j_call: TRBJ2-3
clone_size: -

cdr3_aa: CASSPQGSDTGELFF
cdr3_nt: TGTGCCAGCTCGCCGCAGGGTTCTGACACCGGGGAGCTGTTTTTT
d_call: -
v_call: TRBV18
j_call: TRBJ2-2
clone_size: once

cdr3_aa: CASSFGQGESSEQFF
cdr3_nt: TGCGCCAGCAGCTTCGGACAGGGGGAAAGTTCGGAGCAGTTCTTC
d_call: TRBD1
v_call: TRBV5-1
j_call: TRBJ2-1
clone_size: -

cdr3_aa: CASSTPYSNEQFF
cdr3_nt: TGTGCCAGCAGTACCCCATATAGCAATGAGCAGTTCTTC
d_call: -
v_call: TRBV6-5
j_call: TRBJ2-1
clone_size: -

cdr3_aa: CASSFRNYGYTF
cdr3_nt: TGTGCCAGCAGTTTCAGAAACTATGGCTACACCTTC
d_call: -
v_call: TRBV12-3/TRBV12-4
j_call: TRBJ1-2
clone_size: -

cdr3_aa: CASSVTGSDQPQHF
cdr3_nt: TGTGCCAGCAGTGTGACAGGGTCTGATCAGCCCCAGCATTTT
d_call: TRBD1
v_call: TRBV2
j_call: TRBJ1-5
clone_size: once

cdr3_aa: CASSPATRGHQPQHF
cdr3_nt: TGCGCCAGCAGCCCCGCGACAAGGGGCCATCAGCCCCAGCATTTT
d_call: -
v_call: TRBV4-1
j_call: TRBJ1-5
clone_size: -

cdr3_aa: CASSLGTGVQETQYF
cdr3_nt: TGCGCCAGCAGCCTCGGGACAGGAGTTCAAGAGACCCAGTACTTC
d_call: TRBD1
v_call: TRBV5-1
j_call: TRBJ2-5
clone_size: -

cdr3_aa: CASSIANQPQHF
cdr3_nt: TGTGCCAGTAGTATAGCGAATCAGCCCCAGCATTTT
d_call: -
v_call: TRBV19
j_call: TRBJ1-5
clone_size: -

cdr3_aa: CASHRGGRLTGELFF
cdr3_nt: TGTGCCAGCCACCGGGGGGGGCGCCTCACCGGGGAGCTGTTTTTT
d_call: TRBD2
v_call: TRBV6-5
j_call: TRBJ2-2
clone_size: many

cdr3_aa: CASSLDGQGESGYTF
cdr3_nt: TGTGCCAGCTCACTAGACGGACAGGGGGAAAGTGGCTACACCTTC
d_call: TRBD1
v_call: TRBV18
j_call: TRBJ1-2
clone_size: -

cdr3_aa: CASSYSIGGDTGELFF
cdr3_nt: TGTGCCAGCAGTTACTCGATAGGGGGGGACACCGGGGAGCTGTTTTTT
d_call: -
v_call: TRBV6-6
j_call: TRBJ2-2
clone_size: -

cdr3_aa: CASSHQGRNYGYTF
cdr3_nt: TGTGCCAGCAGCCATCAGGGAAGGAACTATGGCTACACCTTC
d_call: -
v_call: TRBV3-1/TRBV3-2
j_call: TRBJ1-2
clone_size: -

cdr3_aa: CAISRDFNTEAFF
cdr3_nt: TGTGCCATCAGTCGGGATTTCAACACTGAAGCTTTCTTT
d_call: -
v_call: TRBV10-3
j_call: TRBJ1-1
clone_size: few